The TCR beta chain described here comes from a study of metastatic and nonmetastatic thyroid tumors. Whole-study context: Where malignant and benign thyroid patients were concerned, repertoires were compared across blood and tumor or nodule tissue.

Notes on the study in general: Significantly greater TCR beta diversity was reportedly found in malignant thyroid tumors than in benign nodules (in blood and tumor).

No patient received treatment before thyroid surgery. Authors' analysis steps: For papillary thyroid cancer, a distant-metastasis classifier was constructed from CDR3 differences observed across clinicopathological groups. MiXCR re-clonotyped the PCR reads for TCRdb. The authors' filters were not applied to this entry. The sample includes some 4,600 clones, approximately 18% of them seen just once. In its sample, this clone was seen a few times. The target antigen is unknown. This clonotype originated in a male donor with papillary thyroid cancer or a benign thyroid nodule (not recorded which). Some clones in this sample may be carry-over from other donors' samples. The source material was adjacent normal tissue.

The CDR3 loop is CASSPRGGPYNEQFF. The CDR3 nucleotides are TGTGCCAGTAGTCCCCGAGGGGGACCCTACAATGAGCAGTTCTTC. The rearrangement uses TRBV19 and TRBJ2-1, with D possibly TRBD1 on 6 matching bases. Trimming shortened V by 5 bases and J by 2 bases, and 13 bases separated the two germline ends. Germline CDR1 is LNHDA and CDR2 is SQIVND (reference sequence). The CDR3 length is 15 residues.